This T cell receptor (beta chain) was profiled in a study of CD8+ T cells in alopecia areata. Study results and caveats: Lesional scalp, especially alopecia totalis/universalis, showed higher clonality than normal scalp.

Reverse transcribed after extraction, RNA yielded cDNA as the sequencing template. The protocol was immunoSEQ multiplex PCR, while the TCRdb copy is restricted to in-frame clones and leaves out a portion. The data contain about 110,000 clones, approximately 59% of them singletons. The germline V gene has CDR1 MGHDK and CDR2 SYGVNS. Trimming took off 4 bases at V and 1 base at J, with 11 bases between the two ends. The CDR3 spans 14 residues. A word on this clone: As yet, its antigen is unknown.

The sequencing sample was made of CD8+ T cells sorted from blood. The chain has TRBV25-1 and TRBJ2-7; D may be TRBD1 or TRBD2 (6 bases each). The TCR sequence derives from a human donor in good health. DNA of the CDR3: TGTGCCAGCAGTGTGGGGGGCCCATCCTACGAGCAGTACTTC. Translated: CASSVGGPSYEQYF.